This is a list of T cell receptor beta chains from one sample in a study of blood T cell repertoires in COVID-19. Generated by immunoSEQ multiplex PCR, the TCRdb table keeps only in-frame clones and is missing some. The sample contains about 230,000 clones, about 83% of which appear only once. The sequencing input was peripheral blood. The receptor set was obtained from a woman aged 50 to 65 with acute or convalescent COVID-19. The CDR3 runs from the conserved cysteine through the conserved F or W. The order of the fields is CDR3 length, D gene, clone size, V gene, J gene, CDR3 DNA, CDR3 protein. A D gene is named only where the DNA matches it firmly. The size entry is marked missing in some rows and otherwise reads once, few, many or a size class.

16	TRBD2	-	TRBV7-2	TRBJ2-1	TGTGCCAGCAGCTTAGCGCTACTAGCGGTATACAATGAGCAGTTCTTC	CASSLALLAVYNEQFF
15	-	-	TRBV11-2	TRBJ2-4	TGTGCCAGCAGCTGGACGGCCGGGGTCGGGAACATTCAGTACTTC	CASSWTAGVGNIQYF
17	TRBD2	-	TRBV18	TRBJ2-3	TGTGCCAGCTCACAACCGGGACTAGCGGGAGCTACAGATACGCAGTATTTT	CASSQPGLAGATDTQYF
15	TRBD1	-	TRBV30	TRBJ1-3	TGTGCCTGGAGACGGACAGGGAATTCTGGAAACACCATATATTTT	CAWRRTGNSGNTIYF
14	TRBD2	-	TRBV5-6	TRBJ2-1	TGTGCCAGCAGCTTGGGTACTAGCGTTTATGAGCAGTTCTTC	CASSLGTSVYEQFF
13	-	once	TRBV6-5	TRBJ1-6	TGTGCCAGCACCCGGTCCCATAATTCACCCCTCCACTTT	CASTRSHNSPLHF
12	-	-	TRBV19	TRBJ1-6	TGTGCCAGTAGTATTCCAAATTCACCCCTCCACTTT	CASSIPNSPLHF
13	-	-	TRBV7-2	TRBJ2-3	TGTGCCAGCAGCTTACCTACCACAGATACGCAGTATTTT	CASSLPTTDTQYF
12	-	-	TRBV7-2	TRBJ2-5	TGTGCCAGCAGCTTAGTCCGGGAGACCCAGTACTTC	CASSLVRETQYF
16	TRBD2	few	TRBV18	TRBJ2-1	TGTGCCAGCTCACCACAAGGGGTAGCGGGGGCCAATGAGCAGTTCTTC	CASSPQGVAGANEQFF
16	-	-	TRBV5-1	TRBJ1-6	TGCGCCAGCAGCTCGACTCCCCCGTCTTGGAATTCACCCCTCCACTTT	CASSSTPPSWNSPLHF
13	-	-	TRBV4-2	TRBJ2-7	TGTGCCAGCAGCCAAGGACTTCTCTACGAGCAGTACTTC	CASSQGLLYEQYF
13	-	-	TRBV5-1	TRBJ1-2	TGCGCCAGCAGCTTGGACACCGCTTATGGCTACACCTTC	CASSLDTAYGYTF
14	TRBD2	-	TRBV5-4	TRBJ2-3	TGTGCCAGCAAACTAGCGGGGGGTTCAGATACGCAGTATTTT	CASKLAGGSDTQYF
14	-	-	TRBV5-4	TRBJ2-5	TGTGCCAGCAGCTTGGTCGCCAGCCAAGAGACCCAGTACTTC	CASSLVASQETQYF
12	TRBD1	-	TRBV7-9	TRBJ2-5	TGTGTGTTCGAAGGGGGCGGACAGACCCAGTACTTC	CVFEGGGQTQYF
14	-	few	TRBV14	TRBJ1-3	TGTGCCAGCAGCCAAGATAGCTCTGGAAACACCATATATTTT	CASSQDSSGNTIYF
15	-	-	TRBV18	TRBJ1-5	TGTGCCAGCTCACCTTCTATCGGGGGAGGGCAGCCCCAGCATTTT	CASSPSIGGGQPQHF
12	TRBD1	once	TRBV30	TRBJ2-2	TGTGCCCAGCCGGGGACAGGCGGGGAGCTGTTTTTT	CAQPGTGGELFF
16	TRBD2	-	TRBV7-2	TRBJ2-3	TGTGCCAGCAGCCCGTCGAACGGGGGGGAGGGACATACGCAGTATTTT	CASSPSNGGEGHTQYF
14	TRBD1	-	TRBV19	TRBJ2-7	TGTGCCAGTAGGCGCCGGGACAGCTCCTACGAGCAGTACTTC	CASRRRDSSYEQYF
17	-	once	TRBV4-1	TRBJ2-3	TGCGCCAGCAGCCTTTCGTCAGGGGATCCCCGCACAGATACGCAGTATTTT	CASSLSSGDPRTDTQYF
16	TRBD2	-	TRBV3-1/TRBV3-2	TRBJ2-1	TGTGCCAGCAGTTTCCTAAGCGGGAGGGCCGGGGGTGAGCAGTTCTTC	CASSFLSGRAGGEQFF
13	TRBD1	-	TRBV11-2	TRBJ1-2	TGTGCCAGCAGCTTGGACAGGGAAGGGGGCTACACCTTC	CASSLDREGGYTF
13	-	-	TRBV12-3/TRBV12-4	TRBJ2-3	TGTGCCAGCAGCCGAGACAGGTTAGATACGCAGTATTTT	CASSRDRLDTQYF
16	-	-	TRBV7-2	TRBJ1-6	TGTGCCAGCAGCTTAGACGGGAGCTCCTATAATTCACCCCTCCACTTT	CASSLDGSSYNSPLHF
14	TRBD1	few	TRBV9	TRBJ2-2	TGTGCCAGCAGCGTAGGACAGGGGACCGGGGAGCTGTTTTTT	CASSVGQGTGELFF
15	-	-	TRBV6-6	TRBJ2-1	TGTGCCAGCAGCTCTGCGGGACTGGACGTCAATGAGCAGTTCTTC	CASSSAGLDVNEQFF
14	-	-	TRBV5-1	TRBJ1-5	TGCGCCAGCAGCACCCGGGTCCGAGGACAGCCCCAGCATTTT	CASSTRVRGQPQHF
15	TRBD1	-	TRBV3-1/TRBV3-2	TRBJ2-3	TGTGCCAGCAGCCCTCGGACAGGGAATTGGTATACGCAGTATTTT	CASSPRTGNWYTQYF
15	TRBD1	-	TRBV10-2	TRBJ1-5	TGCGCCAGCAGTGATCCCGGGACAGGCGTTCAGCCCCAGCATTTT	CASSDPGTGVQPQHF